The rows below give T cell receptor beta chains drawn from one sample of a study of cytomegalovirus exposure and HLA in healthy donors. Repertoires were generated with immunoSEQ multiplex PCR, while TCRdb's copy carries only in-frame clones and drops some. The table has some 95,000 clones, around four fifths seen once. The sample was PBMCs. The source of these receptors is a woman aged 40 to 50 in good health and CMV-seropositive. Both conserved end residues are part of each CDR3. Fields, in order: D gene, clone size, J gene, V gene, CDR3 DNA, CDR3 protein. The D gene is left open where the match is weak. Clone size is not always given. Where it is, it says once, few, many or a class for expanded clones.

d_call: NA; clone_size: NA; j_call: TRBJ1-2; v_call: TRBV20-1; cdr3_nt: TGCAGTGCAACCGACAAATATGGCTACACCTTC; cdr3_aa: CSATDKYGYTF
d_call: TRBD1; clone_size: NA; j_call: TRBJ1-1; v_call: TRBV5-4; cdr3_nt: TGTGCCAGCAGCTTGAAGACAGGGAGTACTGAAGCTTTCTTT; cdr3_aa: CASSLKTGSTEAFF
d_call: NA; clone_size: medium-sized; j_call: TRBJ1-4; v_call: TRBV4-2; cdr3_nt: TGTGCCAGCAGCCAAGATATCGGGAGTGAAAAACTGTTTTTT; cdr3_aa: CASSQDIGSEKLFF
d_call: TRBD2; clone_size: NA; j_call: TRBJ2-1; v_call: TRBV4-1; cdr3_nt: TGCGCCAGCAGCCAAGCCAGCGGGGGGGACTGGGGTGAGCAGTTCTTC; cdr3_aa: CASSQASGGDWGEQFF
d_call: TRBD2; clone_size: NA; j_call: TRBJ2-7; v_call: TRBV7-3; cdr3_nt: TGTGCCAGCAGCCCTGCGGGGGTAGCGGGAGGCGAGCAGTACTTC; cdr3_aa: CASSPAGVAGGEQYF
d_call: TRBD2; clone_size: NA; j_call: TRBJ2-1; v_call: TRBV5-4; cdr3_nt: TGTGCCAGCAGCTTGGGACTAGCGGGAGTAGGACAGCTGAGTTTCTTC; cdr3_aa: CASSLGLAGVGQLSFF
d_call: TRBD2; clone_size: NA; j_call: TRBJ2-7; v_call: TRBV7-3; cdr3_nt: TGTGCCAGCAGCTTAGGGTCTAGCGGTTACGAGCAGTACTTC; cdr3_aa: CASSLGSSGYEQYF
d_call: TRBD1; clone_size: NA; j_call: TRBJ2-6; v_call: TRBV5-1; cdr3_nt: TGCGCCAGCAGCTTGCTTACAGGGGGCTCTGGGGCCAACGTCCTGACTTTC; cdr3_aa: CASSLLTGGSGANVLTF
d_call: NA; clone_size: NA; j_call: TRBJ2-2; v_call: TRBV5-6; cdr3_nt: TGTGCCAGCAGCTTAATGGGGCAGGGGGGCACCGGGGAGCTGTTTTTT; cdr3_aa: CASSLMGQGGTGELFF
d_call: TRBD2; clone_size: once; j_call: TRBJ2-1; v_call: TRBV9; cdr3_nt: TGTGCCAGCAGCGTTACTAGCGGTCTTTACAATGAGCAGTTCTTC; cdr3_aa: CASSVTSGLYNEQFF
d_call: TRBD2; clone_size: few; j_call: TRBJ2-3; v_call: TRBV5-5; cdr3_nt: TGTGCCAGCAGCTTCAGTATAGGAGCGGGAGGGACCGATACGCAGTATTTT; cdr3_aa: CASSFSIGAGGTDTQYF
d_call: NA; clone_size: NA; j_call: TRBJ1-2; v_call: TRBV19; cdr3_nt: TGTGCCAGTAGTATCGGGAGCCACGGTGGCTACACCTTC; cdr3_aa: CASSIGSHGGYTF
d_call: NA; clone_size: few; j_call: TRBJ2-3; v_call: TRBV5-6; cdr3_nt: TGTGCCAGCAGCTACCGGGACACAGTGCCCACAGATACGCAGTATTTT; cdr3_aa: CASSYRDTVPTDTQYF
d_call: TRBD2; clone_size: NA; j_call: TRBJ2-1; v_call: TRBV5-1; cdr3_nt: TGCGCCAGCAGCTTGGTCGTCGGGAGGGCAGATGAGCAGTTCTTC; cdr3_aa: CASSLVVGRADEQFF
d_call: TRBD1; clone_size: NA; j_call: TRBJ1-2; v_call: TRBV6-5; cdr3_nt: TGTGCCAGCAGTTACAATGGCAGGGGGCGCAGCTATGGCTACACCTTC; cdr3_aa: CASSYNGRGRSYGYTF
d_call: TRBD1; clone_size: NA; j_call: TRBJ2-2; v_call: TRBV2; cdr3_nt: TGTGCCAGCAGTCCGGGACAGGGGGCCACCGGGGAGCTGTTTTTT; cdr3_aa: CASSPGQGATGELFF
d_call: TRBD1; clone_size: NA; j_call: TRBJ2-1; v_call: TRBV14; cdr3_nt: TGTGCCAGTTCACAGGGGACATACAATGAGCAGTTCTTC; cdr3_aa: CASSQGTYNEQFF
d_call: NA; clone_size: NA; j_call: TRBJ2-7; v_call: TRBV18; cdr3_nt: TGTGCCAGCTCACCGGGAGGATACGAGCAGTACTTC; cdr3_aa: CASSPGGYEQYF
d_call: NA; clone_size: NA; j_call: TRBJ1-2; v_call: TRBV29-1; cdr3_nt: TGCAGCGTTACCGGGACACTTAACTATGGCTACACCTTC; cdr3_aa: CSVTGTLNYGYTF
d_call: NA; clone_size: NA; j_call: TRBJ2-7; v_call: TRBV6-6; cdr3_nt: TGTGCCAGCAGTAACCCGACAGGCTCCTACGAGCAGTACTTC; cdr3_aa: CASSNPTGSYEQYF
d_call: TRBD2; clone_size: NA; j_call: TRBJ2-1; v_call: TRBV12-5; cdr3_nt: TGTGCTAGTGGTTTGGGACTAGCGGGGTCCTACAATGAGCAGTTCTTC; cdr3_aa: CASGLGLAGSYNEQFF
d_call: TRBD2; clone_size: NA; j_call: TRBJ2-3; v_call: TRBV27; cdr3_nt: TGTGCCAGCAGGGGACTAGGAGGCACAGATACGCAGTATTTT; cdr3_aa: CASRGLGGTDTQYF
d_call: TRBD2; clone_size: NA; j_call: TRBJ2-3; v_call: TRBV5-4; cdr3_nt: TGTGCCAGCAGCCCCGCCTTAGCGGGTAGAGTCGAGTATTTT; cdr3_aa: CASSPALAGRVEYF
d_call: TRBD1; clone_size: once; j_call: TRBJ1-3; v_call: TRBV7-9; cdr3_nt: TGTGCCAGCAGCTTGGACAGGACTGGAAACACCATATATTTT; cdr3_aa: CASSLDRTGNTIYF
d_call: NA; clone_size: NA; j_call: TRBJ1-5; v_call: TRBV10-3; cdr3_nt: TGTGCCGCCGCAGGGGGCAATCAGCCCCAGCATTTT; cdr3_aa: CAAAGGNQPQHF
d_call: TRBD1; clone_size: NA; j_call: TRBJ1-6; v_call: TRBV13; cdr3_nt: TGTGCCAGCAGCGGTCGACAGGGAAAGGAGTATTCACCCCTCCACTTT; cdr3_aa: CASSGRQGKEYSPLHF
d_call: TRBD2; clone_size: NA; j_call: TRBJ2-1; v_call: TRBV5-8; cdr3_nt: TGTGCCAGCAGCCGTGGGACTAGCGGGAGTAATGAGCAGTTCTTC; cdr3_aa: CASSRGTSGSNEQFF
d_call: NA; clone_size: NA; j_call: TRBJ1-5; v_call: TRBV6-5; cdr3_nt: TGTGCCAGCAGTGGACAAGTCCAGCCCCAGCATTTT; cdr3_aa: CASSGQVQPQHF
d_call: NA; clone_size: few; j_call: TRBJ2-1; v_call: TRBV20-1; cdr3_nt: TGCAGTGCTAGTCTCGACAGGGAGCAGTTCTTC; cdr3_aa: CSASLDREQFF
d_call: NA; clone_size: NA; j_call: TRBJ1-1; v_call: TRBV1; cdr3_nt: TGCACCAGCACCTCAGGACACGGCTACACTGAAGCTTTCTTT; cdr3_aa: CTSTSGHGYTEAFF
d_call: NA; clone_size: NA; j_call: TRBJ1-2; v_call: TRBV10-3; cdr3_nt: TGTGCCATCCGGAGTGACGCTAACTATGGCTACACCTTC; cdr3_aa: CAIRSDANYGYTF
d_call: NA; clone_size: NA; j_call: TRBJ1-2; v_call: TRBV6-1; cdr3_nt: TGTGCCAGCAGTGAAGAGGCCTGGACACTCACTAACTATGGCTACACCTTC; cdr3_aa: CASSEEAWTLTNYGYTF
d_call: TRBD2; clone_size: NA; j_call: TRBJ2-7; v_call: TRBV5-6; cdr3_nt: TGTGCCAGCAGCTTGGGGACTAGCGGCTCCTACGAGCAGTACTTC; cdr3_aa: CASSLGTSGSYEQYF
d_call: NA; clone_size: NA; j_call: TRBJ2-5; v_call: TRBV15; cdr3_nt: TGTGCCACCAGCAACTCCATTGGGGGCTATCAAGAGACCCAGTACTTC; cdr3_aa: CATSNSIGGYQETQYF
d_call: TRBD2; clone_size: NA; j_call: TRBJ2-3; v_call: TRBV10-1; cdr3_nt: TGCGCCAGCAGTGATGCGGGAGGTGGCACAGATACGCAGTATTTT; cdr3_aa: CASSDAGGGTDTQYF
d_call: TRBD1; clone_size: NA; j_call: TRBJ1-5; v_call: TRBV19; cdr3_nt: TGTGCCAGTGGACCAACCGGGACAGGGGGCAATCAGCCCCAGCATTTT; cdr3_aa: CASGPTGTGGNQPQHF
d_call: TRBD2; clone_size: NA; j_call: TRBJ2-7; v_call: TRBV2; cdr3_nt: TGTGCCAGCAGTGCAGGGAGGGCCAGGGAGCAGTACTTC; cdr3_aa: CASSAGRAREQYF
d_call: NA; clone_size: NA; j_call: TRBJ2-2; v_call: TRBV6-1; cdr3_nt: TGTGCCAGCAGTGCACAGGGTGCCGGGGAGCTGTTTTTT; cdr3_aa: CASSAQGAGELFF
d_call: NA; clone_size: once; j_call: TRBJ2-7; v_call: TRBV15; cdr3_nt: TGTGCCACCAGCAGAGTGGAAGGAGGGTCCTACGAGCAGTACTTC; cdr3_aa: CATSRVEGGSYEQYF
d_call: TRBD2; clone_size: NA; j_call: TRBJ2-1; v_call: TRBV15; cdr3_nt: TGTGCCACCAGCAGGAAAGTTAGCGGGAGGGCAAATGAGCAGTTCTTC; cdr3_aa: CATSRKVSGRANEQFF
d_call: NA; clone_size: NA; j_call: TRBJ2-7; v_call: TRBV6-5; cdr3_nt: TGTGCCAGCAGTTACGGCAGGCAGGGGTACGAGCAGTACTTC; cdr3_aa: CASSYGRQGYEQYF
d_call: TRBD2; clone_size: once; j_call: TRBJ2-3; v_call: TRBV5-1; cdr3_nt: TGCGCCAGCAGCTTCTCGACTCCGGGACTAGCGGGAGTAGCAGATACGCAGTATTTT; cdr3_aa: CASSFSTPGLAGVADTQYF
d_call: NA; clone_size: NA; j_call: TRBJ2-1; v_call: TRBV6-6; cdr3_nt: TGTGCCAGCAGCCCAGGGGTCTCCTACAATGAGCAGTTCTTC; cdr3_aa: CASSPGVSYNEQFF
d_call: NA; clone_size: NA; j_call: TRBJ2-1; v_call: TRBV11-3; cdr3_nt: TGTGCCAGCAGCCGAGGAGGTGAGCAGTTCTTC; cdr3_aa: CASSRGGEQFF
d_call: TRBD1; clone_size: NA; j_call: TRBJ2-5; v_call: TRBV11-2; cdr3_nt: TGTGCCAGCAGATCCGGGACAGGGGGCGCTGAGTGGGAGACCCAGTACTTC; cdr3_aa: CASRSGTGGAEWETQYF
d_call: TRBD2; clone_size: few; j_call: TRBJ2-3; v_call: TRBV4-1; cdr3_nt: TGCGCCAGCAGCCCCCCCGGGACTAGCAGGTCAGATACGCAGTATTTT; cdr3_aa: CASSPPGTSRSDTQYF